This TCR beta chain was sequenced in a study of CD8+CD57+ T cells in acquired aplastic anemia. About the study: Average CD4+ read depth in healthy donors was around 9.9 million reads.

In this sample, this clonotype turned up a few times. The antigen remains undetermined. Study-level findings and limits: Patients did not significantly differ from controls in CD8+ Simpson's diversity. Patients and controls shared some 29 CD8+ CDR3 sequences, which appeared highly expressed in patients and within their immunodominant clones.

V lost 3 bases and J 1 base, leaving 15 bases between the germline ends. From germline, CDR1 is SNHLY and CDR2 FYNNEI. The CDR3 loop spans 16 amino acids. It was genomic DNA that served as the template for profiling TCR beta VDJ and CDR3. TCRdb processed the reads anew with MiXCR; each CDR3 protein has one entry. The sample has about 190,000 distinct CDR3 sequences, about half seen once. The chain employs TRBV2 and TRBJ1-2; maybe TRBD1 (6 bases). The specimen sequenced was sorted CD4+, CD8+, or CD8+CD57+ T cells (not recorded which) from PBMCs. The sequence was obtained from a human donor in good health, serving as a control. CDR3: CASSEGAGVLNYGYTF. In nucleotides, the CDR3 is TGTGCCAGCAGTGAGGGGGCAGGGGTCCTTAACTATGGCTACACCTTC.